This T cell receptor beta chain was recovered during a study of blood T cell repertoires in COVID-19. Across the study: Acute-phase and convalescent COVID-19 samples originated in the United States, Italy and Spain. Sources were T cells, B-cell-depleted T cells, or PBMCs; the material itself was cDNA or gDNA.

Only in-frame clones appear in the TCRdb table, and some are missing; sequencing was by immunoSEQ multiplex PCR. The sample yields approximately 330,000 clones, approximately 87% seen once. The CDR3 is made up of 18 amino acids. CDR1 is SGHRS and CDR2 is YFSETQ in the germline V gene. Trimming cost V 6 bases and J 2 bases, with 25 bases left between them. The sequence was obtained from a woman aged 45 to 65 with active or convalescent COVID-19. This chain links TRBV5-1 with TRBJ2-3; a weak D match, TRBD1 (5 bases). Source material: peripheral blood. CDR3 sequence: CASTEEDMDDDFTDTQYF. For the CDR3, the DNA is TGCGCCAGCACCGAAGAGGACATGGATGACGACTTCACAGATACGCAGTATTTT. Full variable domain (rest looked up from reference TRBV5-1 and TRBJ2-3): KAGVTQTPRYLIKTRGQQVTLSCSPISGHRSVSWYQQTPGQGLQFLFEYFSETQRNKGNFPGRFSGRQFSNSRSEMNVSTLELGDSALYLCASTEEDMDDDFTDTQYFGPGTRLTVL.